What follows are 12 T cell receptor beta chains derived from one specimen sequenced in a study of lymphopenia after photon versus proton radiotherapy. Produced via immunoSEQ multiplex PCR; TCRdb's table is partial and in-frame only. The sample holds around 150,000 clones, roughly nine tenths seen once. The material sequenced was peripheral blood, taken from a patient treated with photon-based radiotherapy. These receptor sequences come from a man aged 50 to 59 with gastric cancer.

A single count supports this clone. V and J are TRBV2 and TRBJ1-2, with 7 positions matching TRBD1. CDR1 is SNHLY and CDR2 is FYNNEI in the germline V gene. The CDR3 is 14 amino acids. V trimming: 6 bases; J trimming: 2 bases; junction bases outside the gene matches: 6. The CDR3 loop is CASSPTGSNYGYTF. In nucleotides, the CDR3 is TGTGCCAGCAGCCCGACAGGGTCGAACTATGGCTACACCTTC.

The J gene is TRBJ2-2, the V gene TRBV5-6; D possibly corresponds to TRBD1 (6 bases). Germline V gives CDR1 SGHDT, CDR2 YYEEEE. With 0 bases removed from V and 6 bases from J, the gap between germline ends came to 9 bases. CDR3 length equals 14 residues. The CDR3 loop reads CASSLGQVAGELFF. The CDR3 bases are TGTGCCAGCAGCTTGGGACAGGTGGCCGGGGAGCTGTTTTTT.

This rearrangement joins TRBV18 to TRBJ2-5; 7 bases are a match to TRBD1. The CDR3 runs 16 residues. Per germline, CDR1 KGHSH and CDR2 LQKENI. J was trimmed by 4 bases and V by 0 bases; bases with no gene match: 8. CDR3 protein: CASSPPGTDPRETQYF. CDR3 coding DNA: TGTGCCAGCTCACCACCGGGGACAGACCCTCGAGAGACCCAGTACTTC.

The chain couples TRBV6-4 to TRBJ1-4; TRBD1 aligns across 7 bases. This CDR3 has 13 amino acids. Germline CDR1 reads MRHNA; CDR2 reads SNTAGT. Trimming at V came to 8 bases and at J to 5 bases, leaving 5 bases not matched to a gene. CDR3 residues: CASRDSPNEKLFF. The CDR3 nucleotides are TGTGCCAGCCGGGACAGCCCAAATGAAAAACTGTTTTTT.

This sequence joins TRBV19 and TRBJ2-2; a possible D gene is TRBD2 (5 bases). This CDR3 has 16 amino acids. Germline V gives CDR1 LNHDA, CDR2 SQIVND (reference sequence). Between the trimmed V and J ends, which lost 4 bases and 0 bases, there was a span of 12 bases. CDR3 in amino acids: CASSRLPNPNTGELFF. CDR3 sequence (DNA): TGTGCCAGTAGTAGACTACCCAATCCGAACACCGGGGAGCTGTTTTTT.

The V and J genes are TRBV2 and TRBJ2-7; 9 bases align to TRBD2. The CDR3 contains 16 residues. J gave up 0 bases and V 7 bases, and 10 bases lay outside the gene matches. Germline-derived CDR1 and CDR2 are SNHLY and FYNNEI. This CDR3 is CASTGTSRLSSYEQYF. The DNA for the CDR3 is TGTGCCAGCACCGGGACTAGCAGACTGAGCTCCTACGAGCAGTACTTC.

The genes are TRBV5-6 and TRBJ2-6; weak D call: TRBD1 (5 bases). The CDR3 is 16 residues long. The germline V gene encodes CDR1 SGHDT and CDR2 YYEEEE. V lost 0 bases and J lost 0, with 7 bases in between. Written as DNA, the CDR3 is TGTGCCAGCAGCTTGGGGGGCCACTCTGGGGCCAACGTCCTGACTTTC. It translates to CASSLGGHSGANVLTF.

The rearrangement links TRBV7-9 to TRBJ1-2; possible D gene TRBD1, 6 bases. Germline V gives CDR1 SEHNR, CDR2 FQNEAQ (reference sequence). V was shortened by 5 bases and J by 4 bases, with 14 bases between the two germline ends. CDR3 size: 14 residues. The CDR3 DNA follows: TGTGCCAGCAGCCTCCACAGGGAATCCTATGGCTACACCTTC. Its translation: CASSLHRESYGYTF.

V and J are TRBV5-4 and TRBJ1-1; D may be TRBD1 (5 bases). The V end was cut by 3 bases, the J end by 0 bases, with 12 bases between. The CDR3 has 15 amino acids. The germline V gene encodes CDR1 SGHNT and CDR2 YYREEE (reference sequence). The CDR3 reads CASSSATDMNTEAFF. In nucleotides, the CDR3 is TGTGCCAGCAGCTCCGCGACAGACATGAACACTGAAGCTTTCTTT.

This chain links TRBV18 with TRBJ2-5; D possibly corresponds to TRBD1 (6 bases). The CDR3 is made up of 14 amino acids. V was cut by 2 bases and J by 5 bases, with 12 bases left in between. Germline V gene sequence: CDR1 KGHSH, CDR2 LQKENI. CDR3 sequence: CASSPDTGLETQYF. The CDR3 DNA reads as TGTGCCAGCTCACCAGACACAGGGTTGGAGACCCAGTACTTC. The complete variable domain, with remaining parts taken from reference TRBV18 and TRBJ2-5, reads NAGVMQNPRHLVRRRGQEARLRCSPMKGHSHVYWYRQLPEEGLKFMVYLQKENIIDESGMPKERFSAEFPKEGPSILRIQQVVRGDSAAYFCASSPDTGLETQYFGPGTRLLVL.

This clone has just one count. The chain has TRBV6-4 and TRBJ2-6; unclear D gene. V was cut by 5 bases and J by 5 bases, with 19 bases left in between. Germline V CDR1 and CDR2: MRHNA, SNTAGT. This CDR3 has 17 amino acids. The chain's CDR3 is CASSPHTRQSRANVLTF. Written as DNA, the CDR3 is TGTGCCAGCAGTCCGCATACACGACAAAGTCGGGCCAACGTCCTGACTTTC.

This clone was found once. J is TRBJ2-4 and V is TRBV7-2; TRBD2 is a possible D gene (6 bases). Germline V lookup: CDR1 SGHTA, CDR2 FQGNSA. CDR3 length equals 15 residues. The ends were cut back, 0 bases at V and 8 bases at J, with 14 bases in the middle. DNA for the CDR3: TGTGCCAGCAGCTTAGCAGGGGTCCGGAGGGACATTCAGTACTTC. Residues: CASSLAGVRRDIQYF.